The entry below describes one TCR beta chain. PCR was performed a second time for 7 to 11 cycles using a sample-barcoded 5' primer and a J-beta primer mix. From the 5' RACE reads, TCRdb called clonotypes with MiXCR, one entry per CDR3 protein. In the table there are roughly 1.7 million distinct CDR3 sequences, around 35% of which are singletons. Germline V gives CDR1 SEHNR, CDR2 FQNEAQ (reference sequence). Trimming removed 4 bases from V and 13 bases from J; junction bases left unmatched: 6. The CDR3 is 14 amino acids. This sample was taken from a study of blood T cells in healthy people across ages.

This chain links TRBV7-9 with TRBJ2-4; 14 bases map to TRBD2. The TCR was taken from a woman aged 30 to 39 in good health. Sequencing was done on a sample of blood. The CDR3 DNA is TGTGCCAGCAGCTGGGGACTAGCGGGGGAGGAACAGTACTTC. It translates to CASSWGLAGEEQYF.